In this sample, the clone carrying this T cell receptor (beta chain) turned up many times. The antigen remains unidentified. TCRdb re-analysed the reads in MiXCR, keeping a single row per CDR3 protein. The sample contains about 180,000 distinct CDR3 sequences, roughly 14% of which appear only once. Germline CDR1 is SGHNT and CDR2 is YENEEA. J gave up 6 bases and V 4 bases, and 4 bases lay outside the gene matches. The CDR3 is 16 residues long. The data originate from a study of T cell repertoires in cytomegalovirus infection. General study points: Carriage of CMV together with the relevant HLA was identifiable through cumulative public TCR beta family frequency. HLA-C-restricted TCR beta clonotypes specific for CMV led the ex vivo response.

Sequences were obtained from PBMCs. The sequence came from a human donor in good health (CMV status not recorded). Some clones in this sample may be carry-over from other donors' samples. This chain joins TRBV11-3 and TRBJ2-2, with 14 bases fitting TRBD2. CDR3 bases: TGTGCCAGCAGCTCTCGGACTAGCGGGGGGCCCGGGGAGCTGTTTTTT. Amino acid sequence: CASSSRTSGGPGELFF.